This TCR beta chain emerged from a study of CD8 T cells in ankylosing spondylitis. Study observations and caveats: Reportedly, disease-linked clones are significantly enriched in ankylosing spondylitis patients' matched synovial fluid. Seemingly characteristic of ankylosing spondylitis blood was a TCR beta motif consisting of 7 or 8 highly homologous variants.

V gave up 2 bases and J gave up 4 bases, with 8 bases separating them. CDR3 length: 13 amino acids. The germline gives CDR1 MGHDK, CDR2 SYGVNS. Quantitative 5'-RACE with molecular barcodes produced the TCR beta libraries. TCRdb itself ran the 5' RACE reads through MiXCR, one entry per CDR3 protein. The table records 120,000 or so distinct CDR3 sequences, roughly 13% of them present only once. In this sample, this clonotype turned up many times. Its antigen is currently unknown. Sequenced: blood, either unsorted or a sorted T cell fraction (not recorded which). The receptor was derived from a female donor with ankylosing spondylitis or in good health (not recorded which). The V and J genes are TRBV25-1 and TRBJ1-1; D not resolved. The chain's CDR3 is CASSEGFSTEAFF. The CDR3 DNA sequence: TGTGCCAGCAGTGAAGGGTTCAGCACTGAAGCTTTCTTT.